Below are 10 T cell receptor beta chains sequenced from a single sample in a study of T cells in women clearing cervical HPV infection. Only in-frame clones appear in the TCRdb table, and some are missing; sequencing was by immunoSEQ multiplex PCR. The table for this sample gives around 19,000 clones. Sequenced input: blood buffy coat. The receptors stem from a woman aged 18-70 years with a cervical HPV16 infection that either progressed to CIN3+ or cleared (not recorded which).

Turning to this clone: At one end, the junction sequence differs from germline, possibly due to a read error. With the read ending 3 residues before the CDR3 end, the germline J gene is used to fill in that end. This chain uses TRBV4-2 with TRBJ2-2; D is uncertain. The germline V gene has CDR1 LGHNA and CDR2 YNFKEQ. CDR3 length: 14 residues. The CDR3 loop is CASSQDWATGELFF. The sequenced part of the CDR3 DNA is TGCGCCAGCAGCCAAGATTGGGCAACCGGGGAG.

Regarding this clone: The CDR3 end falls 3 residues outside the read, so it is completed with the germline J gene. J is TRBJ2-3 and V is TRBV6-2 or TRBV6-3; weak D call: TRBD2 (6 bases). Germline assignment: CDR1 MNHEY and CDR2 SVGEGT. The CDR3 consists of 14 residues. The CDR3 loop reads CASDGRAAKETQYF. The DNA read from the CDR3 is TGTGCCAGCGACGGGAGAGCGGCCAAAGAGACG.

As concerns this clone: The read terminates 3 residues before the CDR3 end, so the remaining end is supplied by the germline J gene. V gene TRBV20-1 combines with J gene TRBJ2-1; 13 bases are a match to TRBD2. The CDR3 totals 16 residues. The V gene's germline CDR1 is DFQATT and CDR2 SNEGSKA (reference sequence). After removal of 6 bases from V and 4 bases from J, the junction contained 9 bases not matched to a gene. CDR3 DNA (partial): TGCAGTGCCCCACCCCGGACTAGCGGGAGATACAATGAG. Translated, it gives CSAPPRTSGRYNE. The whole CDR3 sequence is CSAPPRTSGRYNEQFF.

A word on this clone: The read falls 3 residues short of the CDR3 end, and the missing part is taken from the germline J gene. The same CDR3 can be traced to other DNA sequences in this sample. The gene calls are TRBV7-3 and TRBJ2-2; 7 bases line up with TRBD1. This CDR3 has 15 residues. Per germline, CDR1 SGHTA and CDR2 FQGTGA. Trimming cost V 5 bases and J 5 bases; bases outside gene matches: 8. This CDR3 reads CASSGGTGETGELFF. Partial CDR3 DNA: TGTGCCAGCAGCGGGGGAACAGGGGAAACCGGGGAG.

About this clone itself: Read data end 3 residues before the CDR3 end; the end is taken from the germline J gene. This sequence joins TRBV18 and TRBJ1-1, with D hard to call. Trimming removed 2 bases at V and 3 bases at J, with 13 bases between. Germline V lookup: CDR1 KGHSH, CDR2 LQKENI. The CDR3 length is 15 residues. The CDR3 here is CASSPVGPPDTEAFF. The CDR3 bases that were read are TGTGCCAGCTCACCAGTTGGGCCCCCGGACACTGAA.

Note on this clone: Sequencing ends 3 residues short of the CDR3 end; the germline J gene provides the rest. Other nucleotide sequences from this sample produce the same CDR3. This rearrangement joins TRBV18 to TRBJ1-1, with TRBD1 as a possible D gene (5 bases). Per the germline V gene, CDR1 is KGHSH and CDR2 is LQKENI. The CDR3 extends over 14 amino acids. CDR3 amino acids: CASSSPGGQETAFF. The part of the CDR3 DNA that was read is TGTGCCAGCTCTTCCCCGGGGGGTCAAGAGACA.

Notes on this clone: The read terminates 3 residues ahead of where the CDR3 ends, so the germline J gene completes it. The chain uses TRBV6-2 or TRBV6-3 and TRBJ1-1; 10 bases fit TRBD1. Germline V gives CDR1 MNHEY, CDR2 SVGEGT. This CDR3 has 15 residues. V was clipped by 2 bases and J by 6 bases; unmatched bases: 6. CDR3 DNA (partial): TGTGCCAGCAGTTACACGGGACAGGGGATCCCTGAA. This codes for CASSYTGQGIPE. The full CDR3 reads CASSYTGQGIPEAFF.

Details on this clone: The read terminates 3 residues before the CDR3 end, so the remaining end is supplied by the germline J gene. This chain uses TRBV18 with TRBJ2-3; 12 nucleotides line up with TRBD2. With 6 bases clipped from V and 3 bases from J, the junction kept 10 bases outside the gene matches. Germline V gives CDR1 KGHSH, CDR2 LQKENI. The CDR3 runs 17 residues. CDR3 DNA (partial): TGTGCCAGCTCCCCCGTCCTAGCGGGAGGGGGTACAGATACG. It yields the protein CASSPVLAGGGTDT. The whole CDR3 protein is CASSPVLAGGGTDTQYF.

For this clone: The read stops 3 residues short of the end of the CDR3; the missing end is completed from the germline J gene. The chain has TRBV20-1 and TRBJ2-1; 9 positions agree with TRBD1. Germline trimming cut 6 bases from V and 6 bases from J; bases unmatched to any gene: 6. This CDR3 is built from 13 residues. Germline lookup yields CDR1 DFQATT and CDR2 SNEGSKA (reference sequence). The sequenced part of the CDR3 DNA is TGCAGTGCCCTGGGACAGGGTGGCAATGAG. This sequence encodes CSALGQGGNE. The whole CDR3 region reads CSALGQGGNEQFF.

As for this clone: Read sequence stops 3 residues before the CDR3 end, and the germline J gene provides the missing end. The gene calls are TRBV7-3 and TRBJ2-3, with 9 bases fitting TRBD2. The CDR3 runs 16 residues. The trim removed 5 bases at V and 2 bases at J, leaving 8 bases unmatched. Germline V gives CDR1 SGHTA, CDR2 FQGTGA. CDR3 residues: CASSPLGGRATDTQYF. The covered CDR3 bases are TGTGCCAGCAGCCCCCTTGGCGGGAGGGCCACAGATACG.